This section outlines one T cell receptor beta chain sequence together with its context. This record belongs to a study of technical replicates of blood from a handful of donors. Repertoires were generated with immunoSEQ multiplex PCR, while TCRdb's copy carries only in-frame clones and drops some. The table has about 75,000 clones, 90% to 95% seen once. The germline gives CDR1 SEHNR, CDR2 FQNEAQ (reference sequence). The CDR3 spans 15 residues. V gave up 5 bases and J gave up 0 bases; unmatched junction bases: 7. This chain uses TRBV7-9 with TRBJ2-7, with 7 bases lining up with TRBD2. Sequencing was done on a sample of PBMCs. The origin of this receptor is a human donor in good health. Some clones in this sample may be carry-over from other donors' samples. CDR3 sequence: CASSPTGLYSYEQYF. The CDR3 DNA sequence: TGTGCCAGCAGCCCGACGGGACTATACTCCTACGAGCAGTACTTC. Using reference TRBV7-9 and TRBJ2-7 for the parts outside the CDR3, the full variable domain is DTGVSQNPRHKITKRGQNVTFRCDPISEHNRLYWYRQTLGQGPEFLTYFQNEAQLEKSRLLSDRFSAERPKGSFSTLEIQRTEQGDSAMYLCASSPTGLYSYEQYFGPGTRLTVT.